This passage covers 2 T cell receptor beta chains from one sample sequenced in a study of human T cells and chemical hapten exposure. TCRdb called the RACE reads again in MiXCR, with one record for every CDR3 protein. The top ten hold 2.2% of the sample, which has fewer than 95,000 distinct CDR3 sequences, 8% to 13% seen once. The time point is: patch test 2, 6 weeks after DPC sensitization. Treatment: therapeutic diphenylcyclopropenone sensitization with weekly scalp DPC. The starting material was whole blood, obtained in connection with sensitization to the hapten diphenylcyclopropenone (DPC). These receptors were collected from a man in his forties or fifties with alopecia areata. Some clones in this sample may be carry-over from other donors' samples.

The J gene is TRBJ2-3, the V gene TRBV7-8; no reliable D call. CDR1 and CDR2 (germline): SGHVS, FQNEAQ. V was trimmed by 4 bases and J by 4 bases, leaving 15 bases between them. This CDR3 is built from 15 residues. CDR3 nucleotides: TGTGCCAGCAGCTACACGTGGGCGATCGCAGATACGCAGTATTTT. As protein: CASSYTWAIADTQYF.

The chain combines TRBV3-1 with TRBJ2-3; TRBD2 might be the D (7 bases). The germline CDR1 and CDR2 sequences are LGHDT and YNNKEL (reference sequence). V lost 0 bases, J lost 14 bases, and 18 bases lay in between. The CDR3 covers 14 residues. The chain's CDR3 is CASSQDGGPRERYF. DNA of the CDR3: TGTGCCAGCAGCCAAGACGGGGGGCCTAGGGAAAGGTATTTT.